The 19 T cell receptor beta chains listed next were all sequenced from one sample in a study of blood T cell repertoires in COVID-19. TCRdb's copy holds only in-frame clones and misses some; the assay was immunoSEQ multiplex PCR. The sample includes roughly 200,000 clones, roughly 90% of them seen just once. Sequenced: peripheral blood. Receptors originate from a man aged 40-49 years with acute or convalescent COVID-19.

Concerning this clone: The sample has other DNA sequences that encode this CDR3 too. The CDR3 spells CASSLRQGYGYTF. The DNA of the CDR3 is TGTGCCAGCAGCTTACGTCAGGGATATGGCTACACCTTC. The chain joins TRBV7-9 to TRBJ1-2; possibly TRBD1 for D (5 bases). The CDR3 contains 13 residues. V was clipped by 2 bases and J by 5 bases, with 9 bases between them. Germline CDR1 and CDR2: SEHNR and FQNEAQ (reference sequence). Supplemented by reference TRBV7-9 and TRBJ1-2, the full variable domain reads DTGVSQNPRHKITKRGQNVTFRCDPISEHNRLYWYRQTLGQGPEFLTYFQNEAQLEKSRLLSDRFSAERPKGSFSTLEIQRTEQGDSAMYLCASSLRQGYGYTFGSGTRLTVV.

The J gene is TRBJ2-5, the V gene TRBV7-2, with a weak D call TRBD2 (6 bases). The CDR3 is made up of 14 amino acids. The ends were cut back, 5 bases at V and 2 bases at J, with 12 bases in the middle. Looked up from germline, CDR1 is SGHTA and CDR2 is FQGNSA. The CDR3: CASSRDWGQETQYF. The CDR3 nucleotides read TGTGCCAGCAGCAGGGACTGGGGGCAAGAGACCCAGTACTTC.

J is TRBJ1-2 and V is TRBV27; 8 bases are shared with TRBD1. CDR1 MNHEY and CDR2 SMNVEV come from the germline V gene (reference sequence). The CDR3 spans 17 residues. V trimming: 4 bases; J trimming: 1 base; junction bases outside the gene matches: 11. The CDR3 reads CASSSWTGRMGNYGYTF. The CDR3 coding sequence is TGTGCCAGCAGTTCCTGGACAGGGCGGATGGGTAACTATGGCTACACCTTC.

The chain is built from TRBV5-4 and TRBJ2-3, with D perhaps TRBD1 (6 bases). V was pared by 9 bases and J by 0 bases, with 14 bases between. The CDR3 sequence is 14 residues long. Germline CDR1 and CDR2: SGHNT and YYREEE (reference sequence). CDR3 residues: CAIPGHKSTDTQYF. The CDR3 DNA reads TGTGCCATTCCGGGACACAAAAGCACAGATACGCAGTATTTT.

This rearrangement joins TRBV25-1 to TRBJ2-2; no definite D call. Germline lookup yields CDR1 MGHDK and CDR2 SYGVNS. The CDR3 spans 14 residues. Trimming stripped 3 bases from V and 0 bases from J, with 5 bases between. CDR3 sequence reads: CASSDRTNTGELFF. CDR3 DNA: TGTGCCAGCAGTGACAGGACGAACACCGGGGAGCTGTTTTTT.

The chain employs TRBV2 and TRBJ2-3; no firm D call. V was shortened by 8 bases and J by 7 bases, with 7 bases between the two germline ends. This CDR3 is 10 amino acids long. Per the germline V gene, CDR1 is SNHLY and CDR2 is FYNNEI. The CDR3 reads CASLQNTQYF. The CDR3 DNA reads TGTGCCAGCTTACAGAATACGCAGTATTTT.

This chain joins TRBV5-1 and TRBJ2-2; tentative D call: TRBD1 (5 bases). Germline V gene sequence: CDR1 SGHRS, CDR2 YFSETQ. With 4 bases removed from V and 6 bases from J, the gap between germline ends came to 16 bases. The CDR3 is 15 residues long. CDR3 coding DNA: TGCGCCAGCAGCACGGACCTAGTAGGGGCCGGGGAGCTGTTTTTT. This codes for CASSTDLVGAGELFF.

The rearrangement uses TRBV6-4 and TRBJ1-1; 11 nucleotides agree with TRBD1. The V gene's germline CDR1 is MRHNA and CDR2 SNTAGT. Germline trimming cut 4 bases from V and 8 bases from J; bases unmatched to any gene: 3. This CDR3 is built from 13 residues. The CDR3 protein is CASSGGQGAEAFF. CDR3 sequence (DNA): TGTGCCAGCAGTGGCGGACAGGGGGCCGAAGCTTTCTTT.

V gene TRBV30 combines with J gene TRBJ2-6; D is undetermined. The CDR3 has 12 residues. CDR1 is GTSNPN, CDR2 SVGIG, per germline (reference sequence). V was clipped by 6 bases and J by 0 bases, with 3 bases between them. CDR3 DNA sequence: TGTGCCTGTCACTCTGGGGCCAACGTCCTGACTTTC. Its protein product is CACHSGANVLTF.

The CDR3 DNA follows: TGTGCCAGCAGCTCTCTGAGTGTAAGCAAGCACACTGAAGCTTTCTTT. This gives the protein CASSSLSVSKHTEAFF. The genes are TRBV11-2 and TRBJ1-1; the D is unclear. The CDR3 runs 16 residues. The V gene's germline CDR1 is SGHAT and CDR2 FQNNGV. V was clipped by 4 bases and J by 3 bases, with 18 bases between them.

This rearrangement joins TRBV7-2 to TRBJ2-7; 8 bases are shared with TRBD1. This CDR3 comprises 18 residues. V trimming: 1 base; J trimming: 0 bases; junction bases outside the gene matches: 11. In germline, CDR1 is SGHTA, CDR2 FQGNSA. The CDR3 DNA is TGTGCCAGCAGCTTAGACAGGGGGAACCTCCTGAGCTCCTACGAGCAGTACTTC. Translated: CASSLDRGNLLSSYEQYF.

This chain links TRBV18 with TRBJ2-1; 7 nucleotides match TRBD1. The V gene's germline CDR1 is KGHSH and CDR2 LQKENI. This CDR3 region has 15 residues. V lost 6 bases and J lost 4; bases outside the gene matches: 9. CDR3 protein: CASSTPGTAYNEQFF. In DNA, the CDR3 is TGTGCCAGCTCGACCCCCGGGACAGCATACAATGAGCAGTTCTTC.

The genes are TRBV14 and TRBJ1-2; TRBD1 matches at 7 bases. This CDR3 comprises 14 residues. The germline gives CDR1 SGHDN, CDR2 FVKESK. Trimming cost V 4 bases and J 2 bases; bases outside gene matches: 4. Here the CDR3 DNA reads TGTGCCAGCAGCCTGACAGGGCTGAACTATGGCTACACCTTC. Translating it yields CASSLTGLNYGYTF.

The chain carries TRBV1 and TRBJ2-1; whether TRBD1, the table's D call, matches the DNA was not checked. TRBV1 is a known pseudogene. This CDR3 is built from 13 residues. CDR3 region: CTSSQGQGYEQFF. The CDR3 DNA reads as TGCACCAGCAGCCAGGGACAGGGGTATGAGCAGTTCTTC.

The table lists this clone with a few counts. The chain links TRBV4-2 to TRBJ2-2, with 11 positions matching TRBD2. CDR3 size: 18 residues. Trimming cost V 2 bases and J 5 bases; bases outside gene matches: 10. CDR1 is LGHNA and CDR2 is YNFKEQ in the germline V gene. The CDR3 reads CASSQRGLAGGDTGELFF. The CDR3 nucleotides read TGTGCCAGCAGCCAACGTGGGCTAGCGGGGGGCGATACCGGGGAGCTGTTTTTT.

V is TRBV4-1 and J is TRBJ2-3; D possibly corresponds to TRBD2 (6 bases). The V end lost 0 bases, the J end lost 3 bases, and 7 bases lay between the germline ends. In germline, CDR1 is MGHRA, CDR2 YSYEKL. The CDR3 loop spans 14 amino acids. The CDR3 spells CASSQDGGTDTQYF. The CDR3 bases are TGCGCCAGCAGCCAAGATGGGGGGACAGATACGCAGTATTTT.

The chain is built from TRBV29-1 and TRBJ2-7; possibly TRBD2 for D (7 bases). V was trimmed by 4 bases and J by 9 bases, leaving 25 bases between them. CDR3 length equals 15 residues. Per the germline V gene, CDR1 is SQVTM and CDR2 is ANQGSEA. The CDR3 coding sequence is TGCAGCGTTGTATCTGAAGGGGGACTACTTTCGGGGCAGTACTTC. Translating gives CSVVSEGGLLSGQYF.

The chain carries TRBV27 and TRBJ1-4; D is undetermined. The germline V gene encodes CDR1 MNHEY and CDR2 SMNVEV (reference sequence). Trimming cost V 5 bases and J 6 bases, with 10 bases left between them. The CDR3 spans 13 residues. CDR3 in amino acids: CASSLGRDEKLFF. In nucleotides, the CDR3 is TGTGCCAGCAGTCTAGGTCGGGATGAAAAACTGTTTTTT. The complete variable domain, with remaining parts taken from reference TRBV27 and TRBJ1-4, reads EAQVTQNPRYLITVTGKKLTVTCSQNMNHEYMSWYRQDPGLGLRQIYYSMNVEVTDKGDVPEGYKVSRKEKRNFPLILESPSPNQTSLYFCASSLGRDEKLFFGSGTQLSVL.

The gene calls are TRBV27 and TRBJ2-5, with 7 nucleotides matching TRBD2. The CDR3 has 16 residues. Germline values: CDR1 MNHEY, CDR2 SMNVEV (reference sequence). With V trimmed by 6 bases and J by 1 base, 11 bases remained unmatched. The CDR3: CASRSEAGRPQETQYF. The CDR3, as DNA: TGTGCCAGCAGATCAGAAGCGGGACGACCCCAAGAGACCCAGTACTTC.